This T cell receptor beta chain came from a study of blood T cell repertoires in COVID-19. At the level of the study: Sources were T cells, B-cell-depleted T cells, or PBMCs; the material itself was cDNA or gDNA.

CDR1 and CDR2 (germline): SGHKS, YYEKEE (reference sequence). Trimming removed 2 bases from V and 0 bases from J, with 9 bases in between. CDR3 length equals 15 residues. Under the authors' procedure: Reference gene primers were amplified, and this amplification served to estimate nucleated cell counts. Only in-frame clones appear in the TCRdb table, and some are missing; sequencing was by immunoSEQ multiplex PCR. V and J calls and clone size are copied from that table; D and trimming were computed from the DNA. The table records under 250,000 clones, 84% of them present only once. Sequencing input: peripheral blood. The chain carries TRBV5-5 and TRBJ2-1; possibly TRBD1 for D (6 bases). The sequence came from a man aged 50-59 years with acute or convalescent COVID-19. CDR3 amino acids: CASSFGQSSYNEQFF. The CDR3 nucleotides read TGTGCCAGCAGCTTTGGACAGAGCTCCTACAATGAGCAGTTCTTC.